Listed below are T cell receptor beta chains from one sample, sequenced in a study of shared clonotypes between healthy human individuals. The repertoire was sequenced with immunoSEQ multiplex PCR; TCRdb's copy has only in-frame clones and lacks some. In the table there are about 470,000 clones, roughly 83% of which are singletons. The sequencing input was PBMCs. The receptors here all came from a woman aged 40 to 50 in good health. Some clones in this sample may be carry-over from other donors' samples. Each CDR3 is given with its conserved first and last residue. A D gene is named only where the DNA matches it firmly. Part of the rows lack a size; the others show once, few, many or a class for expanded clones.

clone_size	v_call	j_call	d_call	cdr3_nt	cdr3_aa
-	TRBV10-1	TRBJ2-1	TRBD2	TGCGCCAGCAGCCCTAATCTAGCGGGAGGGGGAGAGCAGTTCTTC	CASSPNLAGGGEQFF
-	TRBV19	TRBJ2-1	TRBD1	TGTGCCAGTAGTATGGGGGGACAGGGATACAATGAGCAGTTCTTC	CASSMGGQGYNEQFF
-	TRBV6-4	TRBJ2-1	TRBD2	TGTGCCAGCAGTGGGGCAGCGGGGTCTGGGCATAATGAGCAGTTCTTC	CASSGAAGSGHNEQFF
-	TRBV6-5	TRBJ2-1	TRBD2	TGTGCCAGCAGGCTAGCGGAGTACAATGAGCAGTTCTTC	CASRLAEYNEQFF
-	TRBV7-2	TRBJ2-1	-	TGTGCCAGCAGCTTTGCGACAGGCTACAATGAGCAGTTCTTC	CASSFATGYNEQFF
once	TRBV10-3	TRBJ1-1	-	TGTGCCATCGCAACCCGGTGGGACACTGAAGCTTTCTTT	CAIATRWDTEAFF
-	TRBV27	TRBJ2-3	TRBD2	TGTGCCAGCAGGCTCCTCTTGGGCGGGAGTCCCCCAGATACGCAGTATTTT	CASRLLLGGSPPDTQYF
-	TRBV7-9	TRBJ2-3	TRBD2	TGTGCCAGCAGTCCCCCGGGCCCTAGCGGGGCCACAGATACGCAGTATTTT	CASSPPGPSGATDTQYF
-	TRBV4-2	TRBJ2-1	-	TGTGCCAGCAGCCAAGATATCGAAGTAGCGGCTTACAATGAGCAGTTCTTC	CASSQDIEVAAYNEQFF
-	TRBV28	TRBJ2-1	-	TGTGCCAGCAGCTATCCGGCCTCCTACAATGAGCAGTTCTTC	CASSYPASYNEQFF
-	TRBV18	TRBJ2-7	-	TGTGCCAGCTCACCGGGCAGGGGGGAGTGGCAGTACTTC	CASSPGRGEWQYF
once	TRBV28	TRBJ1-2	TRBD1	TGTGCCAGCAGTTCCCGACAGGGGCCCTATGGCTACACCTTC	CASSSRQGPYGYTF
-	TRBV6-5	TRBJ2-7	-	TGTGCCAGCAGTGCCTCGATCAGGGGTTGGGAGCAGTACTTC	CASSASIRGWEQYF
-	TRBV9	TRBJ2-7	-	TGTGCCAGCAGCTCCACCGACCGGGACCCTCCCTACGAGCAGTACTTC	CASSSTDRDPPYEQYF
few	TRBV28	TRBJ1-3	-	TGTGCCAGCAGTTTCGGTGGAACTGGAAACACCATATATTTT	CASSFGGTGNTIYF
once	TRBV13	TRBJ2-7	-	TGTGCCAGCAGCTTTCCATCTAGGGGCTCCTACGAGCAGTACTTC	CASSFPSRGSYEQYF
once	TRBV18	TRBJ2-5	-	TGTGCCAGCTCCCGACCCCCCGGGGCCCAAGAGACCCAGTACTTC	CASSRPPGAQETQYF
-	TRBV7-9	TRBJ2-7	-	TGTGCCAGCAGCCCTTTGGGCTCCTACGGGCAGTACTTC	CASSPLGSYGQYF
-	TRBV5-4	TRBJ2-3	-	TGTGCCAGCAGCTTGGCTCAGCGGACTAGCACAGATACGCAGTATTTT	CASSLAQRTSTDTQYF
-	TRBV27	TRBJ2-7	-	TGTGCCAGCAGTTTAAACAGGGAAACCTACGAGCAGTACTTC	CASSLNRETYEQYF
-	TRBV29-1	TRBJ2-1	TRBD2	TGCAGCGTTGAAACCAGCGGGGTAAGCTCCTACAATGAGCAGTTCTTC	CSVETSGVSSYNEQFF
-	TRBV7-2	TRBJ2-3	TRBD2	TGTGCCAGCAGCTTAGTGAGTACTAGCGGGAGAACAGATACGCAGTATTTT	CASSLVSTSGRTDTQYF
few	TRBV13	TRBJ2-7	TRBD1	TGTGCCAGCAGCTTGGGACAGGGGTGGGACGAGCAGTACTTC	CASSLGQGWDEQYF
-	TRBV7-2	TRBJ2-1	-	TGTGCCAGCAGCTCCCCGTTTGGACGGAGTGAGCAGTTCTTC	CASSSPFGRSEQFF
-	TRBV7-9	TRBJ2-2	-	TGTGCCAGCAGCCGGACCACAGGGACCGGGGAGCTGTTTTTT	CASSRTTGTGELFF
-	TRBV7-8	TRBJ2-7	-	TGTGCCAGCAGTCCCTCCCGTGGGGAGCAGTACTTC	CASSPSRGEQYF
-	TRBV5-6	TRBJ2-7	-	TGTGCCAGCAGCTTGGTAGTCCGGGGTGGTTCCTACGAGCAGTACTTC	CASSLVVRGGSYEQYF
-	TRBV7-2	TRBJ2-7	TRBD1	TGTGCCAGCAATGACAGGGGATCGGGCGAGCAGTACTTC	CASNDRGSGEQYF
-	TRBV30	TRBJ2-7	TRBD2	TGTGCCTGGAGTGTACTGGTTGCGGGGGGCACCTACGAGCAGTACTTC	CAWSVLVAGGTYEQYF
-	TRBV6-1	TRBJ2-2	-	TGTGCCAGCAGAGGACCTACCACCGGGGAGCTGTTTTTT	CASRGPTTGELFF
once	TRBV2	TRBJ2-5	TRBD2	TGTGCCAGCAGTGGGCTAGCGGTCCAAGAGACCCAGTACTTC	CASSGLAVQETQYF
-	TRBV19	TRBJ1-1	-	TGTGCCAGTAGTATGACAGGTGACACTGAAGCTTTCTTT	CASSMTGDTEAFF
many	TRBV10-3	TRBJ2-7	-	TGTGCCATCAGTGGGCAGGGTTACGAGCAGTACTTC	CAISGQGYEQYF
-	TRBV30	TRBJ2-3	TRBD2	TGTGCCTGGAGTCTCGGACTAGCGGACACAGATACGCAGTATTTT	CAWSLGLADTDTQYF
-	TRBV4-3	TRBJ2-3	-	TGCGCCAGCAGCCAAGATCTGGGGGGTAGGGCAGATACGCAGTATTTT	CASSQDLGGRADTQYF
-	TRBV5-1	TRBJ2-5	TRBD1	TGCGCCAGCAGCTCCGGGACAGGGCTCGAGACCCAGTACTTC	CASSSGTGLETQYF
-	TRBV5-1	TRBJ2-5	TRBD2	TGCGCCAGCAGCTTGGGTAGCGGGAGGGCCCAAGAGACCCAGTACTTC	CASSLGSGRAQETQYF
-	TRBV6-5	TRBJ2-3	-	TGTGCCAGCAGTTTTCACAGGGACGGCACAGATACGCAGTATTTT	CASSFHRDGTDTQYF
many	TRBV7-9	TRBJ2-5	-	TGTGCCAGCAGCCCCCCCGGGACTCCCCAAGAGACCCAGTACTTC	CASSPPGTPQETQYF
-	TRBV18	TRBJ2-7	TRBD2	TGTGCCAGCTCAGGGACTAGCGGGACTCCTAGTCCCTACGAGCAGTACTTC	CASSGTSGTPSPYEQYF
-	TRBV15	TRBJ1-5	-	TGTGCCACCAACACGGACAGACCGAGCAATCAGCCCCAGCATTTT	CATNTDRPSNQPQHF
-	TRBV28	TRBJ1-4	-	TGTGCCAGCAGTTTTCTGGCCCCCGGGGGTGAAAAACTGTTTTTT	CASSFLAPGGEKLFF
-	TRBV5-8	TRBJ2-7	-	TGTGCCAGCAGCTTGGGCGACAGCCGGACCGAGCAGTACTTC	CASSLGDSRTEQYF
-	TRBV11-2	TRBJ1-2	TRBD1	TGTGCCAGCAGCCGATACAACAGGGGGCTTATTCTGGGTGGCTACACCTTC	CASSRYNRGLILGGYTF
-	TRBV5-1	TRBJ2-5	-	TGCGCCAGCAGCTTGGCGGTAGGGGAGACCCAGTACTTC	CASSLAVGETQYF
-	TRBV27	TRBJ2-2	-	TGTGCCAGTACGGGTCTTAACACCGGGGAGCTGTTTTTT	CASTGLNTGELFF
-	TRBV5-1	TRBJ2-1	TRBD2	TGCGCCAGCAGCTTGGCCGGAGCGGGAGGACATGAGCAGTTCTTC	CASSLAGAGGHEQFF
-	TRBV5-1	TRBJ2-3	-	TGCGCCAGCAGCTACCAGGCTAGCGAGTGGGATACGCAGTATTTT	CASSYQASEWDTQYF
-	TRBV5-4	TRBJ2-1	-	TGTGCCAGCAGCCCCCCGGAGATAAATGAGCAGTTCTTC	CASSPPEINEQFF
-	TRBV28	TRBJ2-5	TRBD2	TGTGCCAGCACCCTAGGAGGACTAGACGCTGCTGGGACCCAGTACTTC	CASTLGGLDAAGTQYF
-	TRBV7-2	TRBJ2-7	-	TGTGCCAGCAGCCCAGTCGTCTACGAGCAGTACTTC	CASSPVVYEQYF
-	TRBV28	TRBJ2-1	-	TGTGCCAGCAGTACACTCTGGGGAAGCTCCTACAATGAGCAGTTCTTC	CASSTLWGSSYNEQFF
many	TRBV15	TRBJ2-7	-	TGTGCCACCAGCAGAGATGGAACAGGTTTCTACGAGCAGTACTTC	CATSRDGTGFYEQYF
many	TRBV4-1	TRBJ2-1	-	TGCGCCAGCAGCAGTTTCCGGGGGAGCTCCTACAATGAGCAGTTCTTC	CASSSFRGSSYNEQFF
once	TRBV9	TRBJ2-1	-	TGTGCCAGCAGCCCCCGTCCCCAGGACTACAATGAGCAGTTCTTC	CASSPRPQDYNEQFF
-	TRBV5-1	TRBJ2-1	-	TGCGCCAGCAGCTCTGATGGGCAGAATGAGCAGTTCTTC	CASSSDGQNEQFF
many	TRBV7-3	TRBJ2-2	-	TGTGCCAGCAGCTTAGGGCTTAACACCGGGGAGCTGTTTTTT	CASSLGLNTGELFF